These T cell receptor beta chains were read from a single sample in a study of human T cells and chemical hapten exposure. TCRdb redid the calling of the RACE reads with MiXCR, one entry per CDR3 protein. Among fewer than 80,000 distinct CDR3 sequences listed, 8% to 13% were seen once. The sequencing used whole blood, collected in connection with sensitization to the hapten diphenylcyclopropenone (DPC). Receptors originate from a woman in her thirties with alopecia areata. Some clones in this sample may be carry-over from other donors' samples. Each CDR3 is given with its conserved first and last residue. A D gene is named only where the DNA matches it firmly. Some rows have no size entry. The others give once, few or many, or a class for an expanded clone.

j_call v_call cdr3_length d_call clone_size cdr3_nt cdr3_aa
TRBJ2-2 TRBV6-2/TRBV6-3 12 . many TGTGCCAGCAGAAAAAACACCGGGGAGCTGTTTTTT CASRKNTGELFF
TRBJ2-1 TRBV29-1 16 TRBD2 . TGCAGCGTTGGGACTAGCGGGAGAGGGGGCAGGGTAGGGCAGTTCTTC CSVGTSGRGGRVGQFF
TRBJ2-7 TRBV30 13 . few TGTGCCTGGAGTGTAGAAGGACGATACGAGCAGTACTTC CAWSVEGRYEQYF
TRBJ2-1 TRBV20-1 15 TRBD2 . TGCAGTGCTCCCCCCACTAGCGGGAATTTCAATGAGCAGTTCTTC CSAPPTSGNFNEQFF
TRBJ2-1 TRBV6-2/TRBV6-3 16 . few TGTGCCAGCAGAAATAGGAGGCGGGGCCTATACAATGAGCAGTTCTTC CASRNRRRGLYNEQFF
TRBJ1-3 TRBV29-1 14 . . TGCAGCGTTGTCGGCGGTGACTCTGGAAACACCATATATTTT CSVVGGDSGNTIYF
TRBJ1-3 TRBV19 13 . many TGTGCCAGTAGTCCAGGGTCTGGAAACACCATATATTTT CASSPGSGNTIYF
TRBJ2-3 TRBV7-2 13 TRBD1 many TGTGCCAGCAGCTTTAACAGGGGAGACACGCAGTATTTT CASSFNRGDTQYF
TRBJ2-3 TRBV4-2 13 . . TGTGCCAGCAGCCAAGGACAGGCAGATACGCAGTATTTT CASSQGQADTQYF
TRBJ2-6 TRBV18 16 . . TGTGCCAGCTCCGGACAGCAAGGCTCTGGGGCCAACGTCCTGACTTTC CASSGQQGSGANVLTF
TRBJ2-4 TRBV5-6 14 . few TGTGCCAGCAGCCCTGGAGGCACAACGAACATTCAGTACTTC CASSPGGTTNIQYF
TRBJ2-1 TRBV6-2/TRBV6-3 19 TRBD1 . TGTGCCAGCAGTTACGGGACAGGACCTCCCCTAAGCTCCTACAATGAGCAGTTCTTC CASSYGTGPPLSSYNEQFF
TRBJ2-4 TRBV7-9 17 TRBD1 . TGTGCCAGCAGCCAACAGGGGTTAATACTAGCCAAAAACATTCAGTACTTC CASSQQGLILAKNIQYF
TRBJ1-5 TRBV6-5 13 . many TGTGCCAGCAGCGTCCGGGAAAATCAGCCCCAGCATTTT CASSVRENQPQHF
TRBJ1-2 TRBV9 14 . few TGTGCCAGCAGCGTAGAGCAGGGAAGCTATGGCTACACCTTC CASSVEQGSYGYTF
TRBJ1-1 TRBV18 14 . few TGTGCCAGCTCACCACGTTTCCGGGACACTGAAGCTTTCTTT CASSPRFRDTEAFF
TRBJ1-2 TRBV4-3 15 TRBD1 many TGCGCCAGCAGCCAAGGACAGGGGGCTAACTATGGCTACACCTTC CASSQGQGANYGYTF
TRBJ2-7 TRBV11-2 17 . . TGTGCCAGCAGCTTAGAGCCGGGACACCCAGGGTTCTACGAGCAGTACTTC CASSLEPGHPGFYEQYF
TRBJ1-6 TRBV5-6 14 . few TGTGCCAGCAGCGGTTCGGATTATAATTCACCCCTCCACTTT CASSGSDYNSPLHF
TRBJ1-1 TRBV29-1 13 TRBD1 . TGCAGCGTGGGGACAGGGAGGGGCACTGAAGCTTTCTTT CSVGTGRGTEAFF
TRBJ2-5 TRBV29-1 13 TRBD2 . TGCAGCGTTGTCTTAGCGGGAAAAGAGACCCAGTACTTC CSVVLAGKETQYF
TRBJ1-5 TRBV7-2 15 TRBD1 few TGTGCCAGCAGCTATTCCGGGACAGTCAATCAGCCCCAGCATTTT CASSYSGTVNQPQHF
TRBJ1-2 TRBV28 13 TRBD1 many TGTGCCAGCAGTCGGGGACAGTACTATGGCTACACCTTC CASSRGQYYGYTF
TRBJ1-6 TRBV20-1 14 . . TGCAGTGCTACCGGAACGGGGGTAGTCTCACCCCTCCACTTT CSATGTGVVSPLHF
TRBJ2-4 TRBV28 16 TRBD1 few TGTGCCACCCATCACCCAAACAGGGGAGTCAAAAACATTCAGTACTTC CATHHPNRGVKNIQYF
TRBJ1-6 TRBV7-8 10 . . TGTGCCAGCACCTCTTCACCCCTCCACTTT CASTSSPLHF
TRBJ2-1 TRBV28 14 . . TGTGCCAGCAGTCCCCCCGGGGCTCTCAATGAGCAGTTCTTC CASSPPGALNEQFF
TRBJ1-3 TRBV2 13 . few TGTGCCAGCAGTGACACAGGGGGAAACACCATATATTTT CASSDTGGNTIYF
TRBJ2-7 TRBV20-1 16 TRBD2 . TGCAGTGCTAAAGGACTAGCGGGATCGAGCTCCTACGAGCAGTACTTC CSAKGLAGSSSYEQYF
TRBJ2-2 TRBV7-9 15 TRBD1 many TGTGCCAGCAGCTTGGAGACAGGGTTCACCGGGGAGCTGTTTTTT CASSLETGFTGELFF
TRBJ1-6 TRBV20-1 17 TRBD1 . TGCAGTGCTAGGGGGCGCCGGGACAGGGCCCCTAGCGAGGCCCTCCACTTT CSARGRRDRAPSEALHF
TRBJ2-5 TRBV7-8 15 TRBD1 many TGTGCCAGCAGCCAAAGGGGGCTGGGGTCAGAGACCCAGTACTTC CASSQRGLGSETQYF
TRBJ2-3 TRBV7-2 17 TRBD2 once TGTGCCAGCAGTTTATCCGGGACTAGCGGGCCTACAGATACGCAGTATTTT CASSLSGTSGPTDTQYF
TRBJ2-2 TRBV2 14 . few TGTGCCAGCCGATCAGACCGTGTCACCGGGGAGCTGTTTTTT CASRSDRVTGELFF
TRBJ2-3 TRBV3-1 16 TRBD2 few TGTGCCAGCAGCTTGCGACTAGCGGGGGGCACAGATACGCAGTATTTT CASSLRLAGGTDTQYF
TRBJ2-3 TRBV20-1 15 TRBD2 . TGCAGTGCTAGGAGTGGCGGGAGGGCCGGGGATACGCAGTATTTT CSARSGGRAGDTQYF
TRBJ2-2 TRBV7-3 16 . few TGTGCCAGCAGCGCCGAGATAACCTCCCGCACCGGGGAGCTGTTTTTT CASSAEITSRTGELFF
TRBJ1-5 TRBV20-1 13 . few TGCAGTGCGCGGCCCGAAGGCAATCAGCCCCAGCATTTT CSARPEGNQPQHF
TRBJ1-1 TRBV19 12 . few TGTGCCAGTAGGTGGGGGGACACTGAAGCTTTCTTT CASRWGDTEAFF
TRBJ1-1 TRBV9 13 . . TGTGCCAGCAGCATTAAAGTGAACACTGAAGCTTTCTTT CASSIKVNTEAFF
TRBJ1-1 TRBV7-9 14 . . TGTGCCAGCAGCTTAGACGCGGTGAACACTGAAGCTTTCTTT CASSLDAVNTEAFF
TRBJ1-3 TRBV6-6 18 . few TGTGCCAGCAGTCCAAAGGGCCGCTCCCCACCCTCTGGAAACACCATATATTTT CASSPKGRSPPSGNTIYF
TRBJ2-2 TRBV5-1 15 . many TGCGCCAGCAGTCCCCGGGCCCTTAATCCCGGGGAGCTGTTTTTT CASSPRALNPGELFF
TRBJ2-6 TRBV6-1 17 . . TGTGCCAGCAGTCCTCAAAACGGGCGATCTGGGGCCAACGTCCTGACTTTC CASSPQNGRSGANVLTF
TRBJ1-1 TRBV5-1 16 TRBD1 many TGCGCCAGCAGCTTGGCCATACAGGGGATGAACACTGAAGCTTTCTTT CASSLAIQGMNTEAFF
TRBJ1-5 TRBV6-2/TRBV6-3 13 TRBD1 many TGTGCCAGCAGACCGACAGGGTGGCAGCCCCAGCATTTT CASRPTGWQPQHF